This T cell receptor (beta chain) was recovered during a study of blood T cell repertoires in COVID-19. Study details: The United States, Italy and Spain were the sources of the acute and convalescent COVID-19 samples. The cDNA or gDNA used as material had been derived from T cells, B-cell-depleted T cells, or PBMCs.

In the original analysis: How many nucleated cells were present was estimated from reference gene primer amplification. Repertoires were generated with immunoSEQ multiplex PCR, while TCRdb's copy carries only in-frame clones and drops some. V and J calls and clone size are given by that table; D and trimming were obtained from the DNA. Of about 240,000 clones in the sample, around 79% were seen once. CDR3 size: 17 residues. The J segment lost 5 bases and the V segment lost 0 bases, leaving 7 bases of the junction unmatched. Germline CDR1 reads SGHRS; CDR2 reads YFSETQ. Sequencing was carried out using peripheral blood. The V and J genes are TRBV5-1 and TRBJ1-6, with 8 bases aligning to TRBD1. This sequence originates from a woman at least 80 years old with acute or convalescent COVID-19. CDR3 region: CASSLATGGFDNSPLHF. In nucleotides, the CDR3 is TGCGCCAGCAGCTTGGCCACAGGGGGTTTTGATAATTCACCCCTCCACTTT. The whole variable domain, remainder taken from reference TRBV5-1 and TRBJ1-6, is KAGVTQTPRYLIKTRGQQVTLSCSPISGHRSVSWYQQTPGQGLQFLFEYFSETQRNKGNFPGRFSGRQFSNSRSEMNVSTLELGDSALYLCASSLATGGFDNSPLHFGNGTRLTVT.